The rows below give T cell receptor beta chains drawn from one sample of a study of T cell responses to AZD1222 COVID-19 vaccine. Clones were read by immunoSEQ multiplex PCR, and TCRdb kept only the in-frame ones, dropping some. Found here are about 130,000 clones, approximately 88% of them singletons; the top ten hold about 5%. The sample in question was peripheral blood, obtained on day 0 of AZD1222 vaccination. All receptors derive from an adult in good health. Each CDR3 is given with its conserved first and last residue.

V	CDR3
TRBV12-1	CASSSKAGVYTGELFF
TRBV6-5	CASRDNEKLFF
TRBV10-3	CAISARTSGFGDRDNEQFF
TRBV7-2	CASSLGGSSGYTF
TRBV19	CASSNPERDLPGAEAFF
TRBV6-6	CASSYSRGGDQPQHF
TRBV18	CASSPGIGEKLFF
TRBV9	CASSPGGRATNEKLFF
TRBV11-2	CASSSEVTGGVDIQYF
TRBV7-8	CASSHSGGAVYEQFF
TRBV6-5	CASSWGRNPAGEKLFF
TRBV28	CASSGKGQYF
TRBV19	CASSNTVTGDTEAFF
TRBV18	CASSPGHLNSNQPQHF
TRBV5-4	CASSLGTGGASGNTIYF
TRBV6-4	CASSLQESNTDTQYF
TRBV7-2	CASSLGDSQRDTQYF
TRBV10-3	CASRGVGASPLHF
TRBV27	CASSEGMDFGYTF
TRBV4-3	CASSSRQGTTDTQYF
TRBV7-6	CASSFVGGLSSYNEQFF
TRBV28	CASSPSTDTQYF
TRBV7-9	CASSFDAHNEQFF
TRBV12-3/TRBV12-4	CASSKPDVAVAFF
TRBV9	CASSPLGLAGADTQYF
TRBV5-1	CASSPRAPQGYEQFF
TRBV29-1	CSVGTGYGYTF
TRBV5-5	CASSLFNGVAEAFF
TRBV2	CASSLAGRGDTQYF
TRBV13	CASSSGAGSYEQYF
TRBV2	CASSDSLAGVDTQYF
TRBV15	CATSRVHQESPLHF
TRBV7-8	CASSFGLVTHEQYF
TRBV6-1	CASSEFYEQYF
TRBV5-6	CASSLFRSSYNEQFF